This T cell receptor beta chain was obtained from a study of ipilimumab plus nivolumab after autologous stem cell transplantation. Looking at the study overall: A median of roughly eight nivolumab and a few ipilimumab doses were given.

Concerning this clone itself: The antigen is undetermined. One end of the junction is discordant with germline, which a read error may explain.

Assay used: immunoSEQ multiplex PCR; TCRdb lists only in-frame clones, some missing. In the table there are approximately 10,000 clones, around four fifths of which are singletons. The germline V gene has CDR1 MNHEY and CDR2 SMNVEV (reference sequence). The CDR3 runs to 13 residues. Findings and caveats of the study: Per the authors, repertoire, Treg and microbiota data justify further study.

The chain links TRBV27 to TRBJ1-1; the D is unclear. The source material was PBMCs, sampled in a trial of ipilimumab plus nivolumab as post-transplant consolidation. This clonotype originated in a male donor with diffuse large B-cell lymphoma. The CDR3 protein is CAGSLDGWTEAFF. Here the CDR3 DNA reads TGTGCCGGCAGTTTAGATGGTTGGACTGAAGCTTTCTTT.